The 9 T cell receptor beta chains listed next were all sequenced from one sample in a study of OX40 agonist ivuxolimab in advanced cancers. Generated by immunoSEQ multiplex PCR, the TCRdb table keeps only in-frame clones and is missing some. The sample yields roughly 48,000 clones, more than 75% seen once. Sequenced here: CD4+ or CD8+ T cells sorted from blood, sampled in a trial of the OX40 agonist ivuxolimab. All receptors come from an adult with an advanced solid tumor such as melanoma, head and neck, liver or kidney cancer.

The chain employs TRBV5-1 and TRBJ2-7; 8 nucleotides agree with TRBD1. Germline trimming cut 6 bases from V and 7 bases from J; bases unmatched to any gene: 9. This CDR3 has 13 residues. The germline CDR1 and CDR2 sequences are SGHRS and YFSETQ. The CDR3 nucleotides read TGCGCCAGCAACTACGGACAGGGTTATGAGCAGTACTTC. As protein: CASNYGQGYEQYF.

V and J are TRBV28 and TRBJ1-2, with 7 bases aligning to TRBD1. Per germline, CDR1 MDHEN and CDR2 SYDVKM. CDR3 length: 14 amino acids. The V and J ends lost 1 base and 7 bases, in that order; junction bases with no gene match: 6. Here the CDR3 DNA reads TGTGCCAGCAGTTTATTGAGCAGGGGGGGTGGCTACACCTTC. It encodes CASSLLSRGGGYTF.

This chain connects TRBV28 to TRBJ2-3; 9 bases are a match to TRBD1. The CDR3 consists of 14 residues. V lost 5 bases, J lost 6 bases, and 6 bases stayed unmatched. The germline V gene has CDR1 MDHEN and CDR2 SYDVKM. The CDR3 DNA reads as TGTGCCAGCAGTCCGACGACAGGGGGTGATACGCAGTATTTT. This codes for CASSPTTGGDTQYF.

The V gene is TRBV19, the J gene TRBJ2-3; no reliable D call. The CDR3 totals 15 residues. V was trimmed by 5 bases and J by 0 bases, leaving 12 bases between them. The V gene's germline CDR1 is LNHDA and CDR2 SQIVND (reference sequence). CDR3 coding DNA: TGTGCCAGTAGTCCTACAACCGCTAGCACAGATACGCAGTATTTT. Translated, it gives CASSPTTASTDTQYF.

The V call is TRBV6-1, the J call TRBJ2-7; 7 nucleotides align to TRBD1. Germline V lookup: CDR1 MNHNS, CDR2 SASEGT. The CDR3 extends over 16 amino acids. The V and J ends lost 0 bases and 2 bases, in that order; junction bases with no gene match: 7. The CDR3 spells CASSEAEGGRTYEQYF. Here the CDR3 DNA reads TGTGCCAGCAGTGAAGCGGAAGGGGGCAGGACCTACGAGCAGTACTTC.

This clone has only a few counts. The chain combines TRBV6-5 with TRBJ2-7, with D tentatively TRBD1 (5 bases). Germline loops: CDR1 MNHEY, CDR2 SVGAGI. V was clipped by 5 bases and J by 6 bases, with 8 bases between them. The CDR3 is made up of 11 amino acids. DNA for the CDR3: TGTGCCAGCAGTGGGGCCTCCGAGCAGTACTTC. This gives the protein CASSGASEQYF.

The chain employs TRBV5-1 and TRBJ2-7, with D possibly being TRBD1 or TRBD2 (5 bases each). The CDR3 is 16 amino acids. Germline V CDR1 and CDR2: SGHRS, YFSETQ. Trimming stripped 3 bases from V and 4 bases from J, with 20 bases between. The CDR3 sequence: CASSWNPMGELYEQYF. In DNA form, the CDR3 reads TGCGCCAGCAGCTGGAACCCCATGGGGGAATTATACGAGCAGTACTTC.

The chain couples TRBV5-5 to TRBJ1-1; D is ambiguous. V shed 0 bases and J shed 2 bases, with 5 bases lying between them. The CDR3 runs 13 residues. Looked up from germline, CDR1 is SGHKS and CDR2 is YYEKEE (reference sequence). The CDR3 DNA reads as TGTGCCAGCAGCTTGGAGAGTAACACTGAAGCTTTCTTT. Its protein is CASSLESNTEAFF. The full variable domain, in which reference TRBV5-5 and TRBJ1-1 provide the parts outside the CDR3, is DAGVTQSPTHLIKTRGQQVTLRCSPISGHKSVSWYQQVLGQGPQFIFQYYEKEERGRGNFPDRFSARQFPNYSSELNVNALLLGDSALYLCASSLESNTEAFFGQGTRLTVV.

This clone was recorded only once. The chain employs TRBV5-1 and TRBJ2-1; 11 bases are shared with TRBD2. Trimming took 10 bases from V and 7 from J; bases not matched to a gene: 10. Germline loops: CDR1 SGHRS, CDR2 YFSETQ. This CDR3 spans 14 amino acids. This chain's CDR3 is CAGSSSGRQNEQFF. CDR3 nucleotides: TGCGCCGGTTCTTCTAGCGGGAGGCAAAATGAGCAGTTCTTC.